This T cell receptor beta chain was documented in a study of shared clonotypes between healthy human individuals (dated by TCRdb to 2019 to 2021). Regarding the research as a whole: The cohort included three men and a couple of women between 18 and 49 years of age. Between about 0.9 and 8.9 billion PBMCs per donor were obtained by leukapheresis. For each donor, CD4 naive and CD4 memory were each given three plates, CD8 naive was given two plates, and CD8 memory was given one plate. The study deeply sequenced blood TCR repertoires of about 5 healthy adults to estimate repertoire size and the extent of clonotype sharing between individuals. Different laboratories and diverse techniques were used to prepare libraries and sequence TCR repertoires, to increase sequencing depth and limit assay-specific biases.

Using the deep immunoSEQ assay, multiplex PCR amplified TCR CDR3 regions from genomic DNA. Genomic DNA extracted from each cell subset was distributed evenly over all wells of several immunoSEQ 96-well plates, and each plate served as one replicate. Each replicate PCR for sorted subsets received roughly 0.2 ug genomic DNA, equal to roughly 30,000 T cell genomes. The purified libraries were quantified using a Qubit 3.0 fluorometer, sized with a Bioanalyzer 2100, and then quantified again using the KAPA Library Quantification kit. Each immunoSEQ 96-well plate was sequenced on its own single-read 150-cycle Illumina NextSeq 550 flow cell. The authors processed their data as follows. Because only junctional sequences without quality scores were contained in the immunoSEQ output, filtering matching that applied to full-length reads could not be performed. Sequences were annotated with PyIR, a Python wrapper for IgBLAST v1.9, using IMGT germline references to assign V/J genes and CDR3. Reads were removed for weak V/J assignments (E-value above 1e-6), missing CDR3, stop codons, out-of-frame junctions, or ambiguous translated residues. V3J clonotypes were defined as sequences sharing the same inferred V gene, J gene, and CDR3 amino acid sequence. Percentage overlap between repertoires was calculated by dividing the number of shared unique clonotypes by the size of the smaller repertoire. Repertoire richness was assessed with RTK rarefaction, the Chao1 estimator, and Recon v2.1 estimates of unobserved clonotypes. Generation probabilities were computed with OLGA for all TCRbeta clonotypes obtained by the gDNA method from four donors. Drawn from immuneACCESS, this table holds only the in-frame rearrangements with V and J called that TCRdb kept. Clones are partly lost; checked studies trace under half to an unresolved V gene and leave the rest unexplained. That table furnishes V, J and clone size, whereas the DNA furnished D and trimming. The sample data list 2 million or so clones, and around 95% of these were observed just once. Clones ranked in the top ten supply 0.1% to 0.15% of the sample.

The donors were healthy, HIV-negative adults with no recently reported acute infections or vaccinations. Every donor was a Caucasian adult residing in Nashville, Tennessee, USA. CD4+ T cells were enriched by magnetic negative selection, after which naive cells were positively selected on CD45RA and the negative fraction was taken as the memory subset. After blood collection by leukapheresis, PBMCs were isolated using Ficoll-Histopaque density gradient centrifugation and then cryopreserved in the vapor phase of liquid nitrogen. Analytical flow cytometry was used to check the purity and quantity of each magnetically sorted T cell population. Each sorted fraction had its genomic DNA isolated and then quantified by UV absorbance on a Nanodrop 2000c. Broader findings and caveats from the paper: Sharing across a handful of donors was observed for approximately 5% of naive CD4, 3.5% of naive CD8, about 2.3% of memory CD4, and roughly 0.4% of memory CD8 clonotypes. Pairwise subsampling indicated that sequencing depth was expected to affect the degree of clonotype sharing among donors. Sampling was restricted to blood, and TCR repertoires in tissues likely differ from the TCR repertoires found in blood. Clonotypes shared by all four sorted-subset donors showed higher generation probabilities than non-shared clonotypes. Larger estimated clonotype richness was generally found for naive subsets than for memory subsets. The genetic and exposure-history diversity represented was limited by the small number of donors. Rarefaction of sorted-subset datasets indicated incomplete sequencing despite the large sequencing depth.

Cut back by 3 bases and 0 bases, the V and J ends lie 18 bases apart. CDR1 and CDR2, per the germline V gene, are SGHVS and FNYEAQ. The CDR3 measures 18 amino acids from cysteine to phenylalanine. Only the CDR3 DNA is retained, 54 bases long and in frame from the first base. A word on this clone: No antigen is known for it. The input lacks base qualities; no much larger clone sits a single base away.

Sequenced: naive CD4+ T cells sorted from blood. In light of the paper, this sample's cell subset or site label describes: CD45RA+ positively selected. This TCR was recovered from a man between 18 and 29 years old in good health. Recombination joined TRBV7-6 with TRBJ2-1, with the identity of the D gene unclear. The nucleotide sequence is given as TGTGCCAGCAGCTTGAAAGGGTTCCAGGATAGCTCCTACAATGAGCAGTTCTTC. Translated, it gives CASSLKGFQDSSYNEQFF. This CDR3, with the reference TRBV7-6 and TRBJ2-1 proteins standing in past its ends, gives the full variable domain GAGVSQSPRYKVTKRGQDVALRCDPISGHVSLYWYRQALGQGPEFLTYFNYEAQQDKSGLPNDRFSAERPEGSISTLTIQRTEQRDSAMYRCASSLKGFQDSSYNEQFFGPGTRLTVL.